This TCR beta chain originates from a study of T cell clones after liver transplantation. The CDR3 is 15 residues long. In germline, CDR1 is SGHAT, CDR2 FQNNGV. The trim removed 1 base at V and 4 bases at J, leaving 5 bases unmatched. Method: immunoSEQ multiplex PCR; TCRdb's copy keeps in-frame clones and lacks some. The sample records about 80,000 clones, around four fifths being singletons. This clone was seen just once. This receptor was identified in a human patient who received a liver transplant. Some T cells could come from the graft donor. The sequencing used CD4+ T cells from blood, collected just over 45 months after liver transplant. The chain links TRBV11-2 to TRBJ2-5; TRBD2 matches 8 bases. CDR3 loop: CASSLVRGRTETQYF. In DNA, the CDR3 is TGTGCCAGCAGCTTAGTCCGCGGGAGGACAGAGACCCAGTACTTC.